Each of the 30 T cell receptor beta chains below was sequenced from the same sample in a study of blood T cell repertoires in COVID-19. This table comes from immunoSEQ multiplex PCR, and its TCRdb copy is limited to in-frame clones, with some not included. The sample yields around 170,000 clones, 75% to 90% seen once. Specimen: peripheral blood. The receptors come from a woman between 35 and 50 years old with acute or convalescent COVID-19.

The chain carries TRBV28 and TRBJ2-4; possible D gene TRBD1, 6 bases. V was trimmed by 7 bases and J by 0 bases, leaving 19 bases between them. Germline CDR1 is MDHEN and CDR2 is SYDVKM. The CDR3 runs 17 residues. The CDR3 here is CASKGADRQLAKNIQYF. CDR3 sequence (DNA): TGTGCCAGCAAGGGAGCGGACAGACAATTAGCCAAAAACATTCAGTACTTC.

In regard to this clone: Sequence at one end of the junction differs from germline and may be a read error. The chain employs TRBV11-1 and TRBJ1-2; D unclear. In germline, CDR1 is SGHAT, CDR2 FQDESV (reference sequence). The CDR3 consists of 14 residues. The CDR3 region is CASSLAQWRDGHTF. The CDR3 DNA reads TGTGCCAGCAGCTTAGCGCAATGGAGGGATGGCCACACCTTC. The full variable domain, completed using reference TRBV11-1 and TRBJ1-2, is EAEVAQSPRYKITEKSQAVAFWCDPISGHATLYWYRQILGQGPELLVQFQDESVVDDSQLPKDRFSAERLKGVDSTLKIQPAELGDSAMYLCASSLAQWRDGHTFGSGTRLTVV.

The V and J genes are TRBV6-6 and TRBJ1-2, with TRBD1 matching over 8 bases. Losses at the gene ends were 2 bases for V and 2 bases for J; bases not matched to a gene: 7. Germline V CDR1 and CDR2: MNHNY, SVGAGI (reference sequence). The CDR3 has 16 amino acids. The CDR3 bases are TGTGCCAGCAGTTACGGGGGGACAGGAGAAAACTATGGCTACACCTTC. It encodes CASSYGGTGENYGYTF.

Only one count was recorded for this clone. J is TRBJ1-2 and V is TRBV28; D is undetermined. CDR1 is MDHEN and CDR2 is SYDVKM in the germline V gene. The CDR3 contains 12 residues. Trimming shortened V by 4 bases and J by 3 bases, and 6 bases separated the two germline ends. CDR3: CASSYGDYGYTF. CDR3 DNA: TGTGCCAGCAGTTACGGGGACTATGGCTACACCTTC.

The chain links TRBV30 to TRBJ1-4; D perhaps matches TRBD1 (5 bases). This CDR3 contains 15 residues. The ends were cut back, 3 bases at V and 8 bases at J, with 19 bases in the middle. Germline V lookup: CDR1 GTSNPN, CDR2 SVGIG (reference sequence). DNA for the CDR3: TGTGCCTGGAGCGTTCAGGGCTCGGACGTGGAAAAACTGTTTTTT. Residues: CAWSVQGSDVEKLFF.

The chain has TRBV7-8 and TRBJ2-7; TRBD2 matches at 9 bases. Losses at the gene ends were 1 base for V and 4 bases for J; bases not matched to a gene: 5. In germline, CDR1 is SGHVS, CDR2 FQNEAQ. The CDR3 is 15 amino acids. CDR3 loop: CASSLGSGGWYEQYF. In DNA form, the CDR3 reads TGTGCCAGCAGCTTAGGGAGCGGGGGGTGGTACGAGCAGTACTTC.

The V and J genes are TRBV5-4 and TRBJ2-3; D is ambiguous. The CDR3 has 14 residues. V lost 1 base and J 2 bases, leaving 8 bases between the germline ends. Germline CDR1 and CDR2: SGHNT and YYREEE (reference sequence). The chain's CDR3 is CASSLNRYTDTQYF. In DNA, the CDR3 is TGTGCCAGCAGCTTGAATAGATACACAGATACGCAGTATTTT.

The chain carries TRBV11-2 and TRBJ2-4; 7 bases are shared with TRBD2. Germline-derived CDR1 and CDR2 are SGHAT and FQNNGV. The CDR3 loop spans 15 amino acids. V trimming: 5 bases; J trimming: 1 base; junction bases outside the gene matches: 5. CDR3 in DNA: TGTGCCAGCAGCACTGGCGGGAGTGCCAAAAACATTCAGTACTTC. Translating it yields CASSTGGSAKNIQYF. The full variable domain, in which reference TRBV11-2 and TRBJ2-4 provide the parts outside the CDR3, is EAGVAQSPRYKIIEKRQSVAFWCNPISGHATLYWYQQILGQGPKLLIQFQNNGVVDDSQLPKDRFSAERLKGVDSTLKIQPAKLEDSAVYLCASSTGGSAKNIQYFGAGTRLSVL.

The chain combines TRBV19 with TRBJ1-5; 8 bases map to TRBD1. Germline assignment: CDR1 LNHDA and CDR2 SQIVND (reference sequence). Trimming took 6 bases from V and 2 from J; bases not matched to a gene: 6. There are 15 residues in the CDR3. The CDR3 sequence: CASSPDRVGNQPQHF. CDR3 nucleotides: TGTGCCAGTAGCCCGGACAGGGTGGGCAATCAGCCCCAGCATTTT.

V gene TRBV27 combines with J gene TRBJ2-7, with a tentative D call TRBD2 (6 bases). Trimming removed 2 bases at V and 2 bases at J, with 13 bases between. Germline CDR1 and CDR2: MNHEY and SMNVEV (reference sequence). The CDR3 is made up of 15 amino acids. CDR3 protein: CASSLRAGRTYEQYF. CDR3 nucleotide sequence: TGTGCCAGCAGTTTACGGGCGGGAAGAACCTACGAGCAGTACTTC.

The CDR3 region is CAWSPHREGQYF. Here the CDR3 DNA reads TGTGCCTGGAGTCCTCATCGGGAGGGGCAGTACTTC. The chain carries TRBV30 and TRBJ2-7; 8 bases are a match to TRBD2. The CDR3 sequence is 12 residues long. V shed 2 bases, J shed 9 bases, and the junction held 6 bases outside the gene matches. The germline CDR1 and CDR2 sequences are GTSNPN and SVGIG (reference sequence).

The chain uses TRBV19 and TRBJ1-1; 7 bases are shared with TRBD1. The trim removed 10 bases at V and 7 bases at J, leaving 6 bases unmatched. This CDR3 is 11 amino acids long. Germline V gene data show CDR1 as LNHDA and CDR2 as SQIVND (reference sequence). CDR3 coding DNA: TGTGCCACTAACAGGGGAGGTGAAGCTTTCTTT. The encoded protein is CATNRGGEAFF.

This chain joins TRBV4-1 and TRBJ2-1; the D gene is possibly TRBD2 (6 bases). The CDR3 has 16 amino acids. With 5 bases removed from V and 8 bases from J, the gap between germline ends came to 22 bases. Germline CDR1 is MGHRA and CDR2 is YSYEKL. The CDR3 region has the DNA TGCGCCAGCAGCACGGCGGTAGCGGATTTTATGGATGAGCAGTTCTTC. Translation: CASSTAVADFMDEQFF.

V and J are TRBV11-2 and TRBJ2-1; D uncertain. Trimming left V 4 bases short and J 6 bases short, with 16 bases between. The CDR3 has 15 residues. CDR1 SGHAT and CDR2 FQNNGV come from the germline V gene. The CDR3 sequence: CASSSRSEAANEQFF. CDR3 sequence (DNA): TGTGCCAGCAGCTCCCGTAGTGAGGCGGCCAATGAGCAGTTCTTC.

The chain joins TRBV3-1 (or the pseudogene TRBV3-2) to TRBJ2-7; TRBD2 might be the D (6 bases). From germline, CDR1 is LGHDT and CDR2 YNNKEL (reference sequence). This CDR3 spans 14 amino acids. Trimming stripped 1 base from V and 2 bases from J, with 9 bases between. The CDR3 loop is CASSQGRTTYEQYF. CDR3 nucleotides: TGTGCCAGCAGCCAAGGACGGACTACCTACGAGCAGTACTTC.

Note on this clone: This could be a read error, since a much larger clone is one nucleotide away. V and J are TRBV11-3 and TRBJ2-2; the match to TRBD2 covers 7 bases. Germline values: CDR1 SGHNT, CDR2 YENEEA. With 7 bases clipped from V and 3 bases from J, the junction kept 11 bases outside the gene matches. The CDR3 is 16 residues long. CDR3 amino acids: CASNFGLGLDTGELFF. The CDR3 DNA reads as TGTGCCAGCAACTTCGGACTAGGTTTGGACACCGGGGAGCTGTTTTTT.

The CDR3 sequence is CASSPHLETQYF. In DNA, the CDR3 is TGTGCCAGCAGTCCCCACTTGGAGACCCAGTACTTC. V usage is TRBV11-2 and J usage is TRBJ2-5, with unresolved D. The CDR3 sequence is 12 residues long. Germline V lookup: CDR1 SGHAT, CDR2 FQNNGV. V gave up 6 bases and J gave up 5 bases, with 10 bases separating them.

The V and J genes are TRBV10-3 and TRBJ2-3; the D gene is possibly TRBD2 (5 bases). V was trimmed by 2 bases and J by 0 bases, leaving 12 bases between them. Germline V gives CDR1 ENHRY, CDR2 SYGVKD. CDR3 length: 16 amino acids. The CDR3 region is CAISEQSAVSTDTQYF. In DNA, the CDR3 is TGTGCCATCAGTGAGCAGTCAGCGGTTAGCACAGATACGCAGTATTTT.

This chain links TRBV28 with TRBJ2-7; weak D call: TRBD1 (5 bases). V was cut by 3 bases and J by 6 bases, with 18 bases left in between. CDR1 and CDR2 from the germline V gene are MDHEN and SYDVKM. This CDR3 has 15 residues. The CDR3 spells CASSLSSGSVVEQYF. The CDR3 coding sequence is TGTGCCAGCAGTTTGTCATCAGGGTCCGTAGTCGAGCAGTACTTC.

CDR3 nucleotide sequence: TGTGCCATCTCAACGCTGGGACAGGGGTTCACAGATACGCAGTATTTT. Translation: CAISTLGQGFTDTQYF. The V call is TRBV27, the J call TRBJ2-3; TRBD1 aligns across 10 bases. Germline-derived CDR1 and CDR2 are MNHEY and SMNVEV (reference sequence). This CDR3 is built from 16 residues. Trimming removed 10 bases from V and 2 bases from J; junction bases left unmatched: 12.

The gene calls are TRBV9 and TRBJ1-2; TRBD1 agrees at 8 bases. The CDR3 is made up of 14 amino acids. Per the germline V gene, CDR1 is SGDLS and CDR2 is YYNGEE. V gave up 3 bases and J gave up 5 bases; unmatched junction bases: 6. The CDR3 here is CASSAGTGPYGYTF. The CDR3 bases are TGTGCCAGCAGCGCGGGGACAGGCCCGTATGGCTACACCTTC.

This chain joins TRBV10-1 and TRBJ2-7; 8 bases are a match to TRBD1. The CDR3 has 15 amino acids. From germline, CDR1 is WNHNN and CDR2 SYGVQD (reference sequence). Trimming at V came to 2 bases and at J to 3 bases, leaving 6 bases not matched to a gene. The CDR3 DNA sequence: TGCGCCAGCAGTGAGCCTAAGACAGGGGTCTACGAGCAGTACTTC. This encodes CASSEPKTGVYEQYF.

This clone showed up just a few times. The CDR3, as DNA: TGTGCCAGCAGCCCGATTTTCGAGCACTCTGGAAACACCATATATTTT. It yields the protein CASSPIFEHSGNTIYF. This chain joins TRBV7-2 and TRBJ1-3; the D is unclear. The CDR3 is made up of 16 amino acids. CDR1 and CDR2 from the germline V gene are SGHTA and FQGNSA. V lost 5 bases, J lost 0 bases, and 14 bases lay in between.

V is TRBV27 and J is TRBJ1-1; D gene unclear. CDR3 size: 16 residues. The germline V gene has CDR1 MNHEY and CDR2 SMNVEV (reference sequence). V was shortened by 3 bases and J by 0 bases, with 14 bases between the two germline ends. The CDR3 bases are TGTGCCAGCAGTTTCATAGGATCGGAGATGAACACTGAAGCTTTCTTT. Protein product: CASSFIGSEMNTEAFF.

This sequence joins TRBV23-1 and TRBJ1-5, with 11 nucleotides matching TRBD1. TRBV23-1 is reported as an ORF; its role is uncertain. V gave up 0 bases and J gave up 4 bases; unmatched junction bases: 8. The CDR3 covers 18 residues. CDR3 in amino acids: CASSQSLNRDRGNQPQHF. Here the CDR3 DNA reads TGCGCCAGCAGTCAATCGCTAAACCGGGACAGGGGGAATCAGCCCCAGCATTTT.

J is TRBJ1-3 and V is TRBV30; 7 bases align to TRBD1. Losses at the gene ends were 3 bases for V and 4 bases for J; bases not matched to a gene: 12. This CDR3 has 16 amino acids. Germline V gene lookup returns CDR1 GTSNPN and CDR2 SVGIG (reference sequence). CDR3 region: CAWSGGVTGPGNTIYF. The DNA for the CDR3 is TGTGCCTGGAGCGGAGGGGTGACAGGGCCGGGAAACACCATATATTTT.

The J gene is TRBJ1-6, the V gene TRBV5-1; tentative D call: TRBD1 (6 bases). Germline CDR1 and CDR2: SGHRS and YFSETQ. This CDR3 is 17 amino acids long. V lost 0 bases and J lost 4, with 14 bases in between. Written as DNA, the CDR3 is TGCGCCAGCAGCTTGGCCGGGGGGGCGTCTTATAATTCACCCCTCCACTTT. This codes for CASSLAGGASYNSPLHF.

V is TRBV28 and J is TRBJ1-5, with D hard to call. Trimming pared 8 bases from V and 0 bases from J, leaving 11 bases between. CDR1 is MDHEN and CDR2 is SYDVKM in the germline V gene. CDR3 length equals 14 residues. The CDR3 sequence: CASRIGSSNQPQHF. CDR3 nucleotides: TGTGCCAGCCGGATAGGGAGTAGCAATCAGCCCCAGCATTTT.

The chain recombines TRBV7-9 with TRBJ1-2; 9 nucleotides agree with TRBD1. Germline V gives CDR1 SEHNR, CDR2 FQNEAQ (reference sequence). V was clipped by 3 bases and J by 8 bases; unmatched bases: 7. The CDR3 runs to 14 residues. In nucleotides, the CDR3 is TGTGCCAGCAGCTTTACGAGACAGGGGGGCGGCTACACCTTC. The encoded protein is CASSFTRQGGGYTF.

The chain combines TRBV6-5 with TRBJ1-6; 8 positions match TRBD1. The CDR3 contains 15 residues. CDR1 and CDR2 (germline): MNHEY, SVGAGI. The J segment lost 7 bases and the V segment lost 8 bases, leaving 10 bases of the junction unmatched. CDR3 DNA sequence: TGTGCCAGCCGATCCTTAGGGACAGGAAATTCACCCCTCCACTTT. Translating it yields CASRSLGTGNSPLHF.